One and the same sample provided the 17 T cell receptor beta chains below, sequenced in a study of blood T cells in healthy people across ages. PCR was performed a second time for about 7 to 11 cycles using a sample-barcoded 5' primer and a J-beta primer mix. TCRdb re-called the 5' RACE reads through MiXCR, storing one row per CDR3 protein. The sample gives approximately 760,000 distinct CDR3 sequences, approximately 25% of which show up once; 8% to 10% is in the top ten. These records were also assigned to another study, of T cells of mothers and their children.

The specimen sequenced was blood. The receptor set was obtained from a boy aged 10-17 years in good health.

This clonotype was seen a few times. V and J are TRBV4-3 and TRBJ1-6; 7 bases align to TRBD1. Germline V gives CDR1 LGHNA, CDR2 YSLEER. The CDR3 is 14 residues long. V gave up 4 bases and J gave up 5 bases; unmatched junction bases: 2. CDR3 loop: CASSPDRHNSPLHF. The CDR3 DNA sequence: TGCGCCAGCAGCCCGGACAGGCATAATTCACCCCTCCACTTT.

In this sample, this clonotype turned up a few times. The chain links TRBV29-1 to TRBJ2-7; no reliable D call. Germline V gives CDR1 SQVTM, CDR2 ANQGSEA. The ends were cut back, 4 bases at V and 3 bases at J, with 10 bases in the middle. The CDR3 runs 12 residues. CDR3 sequence: CSVVMGSYEQYF. In DNA form, the CDR3 reads TGCAGCGTTGTGATGGGTAGCTACGAGCAGTACTTC.

The rearrangement uses TRBV7-2 and TRBJ2-7; 10 nucleotides agree with TRBD2. The CDR3 is 15 amino acids. The ends lost 5 bases at V and 3 bases at J; junction bases unmatched: 7. CDR1 and CDR2 (germline): SGHTA, FQGNSA. For the CDR3, the DNA is TGTGCCAGCAGCGGAGGACTAGCGGATATCTACGAGCAGTACTTC. Translating it yields CASSGGLADIYEQYF.

This clonotype showed up just a few times. V is TRBV20-1 and J is TRBJ2-7; TRBD2 matches 7 bases. The CDR3 sequence is 15 residues long. V lost 4 bases, J lost 0 bases, and 9 bases stayed unmatched. Germline values: CDR1 DFQATT, CDR2 SNEGSKA (reference sequence). The CDR3 nucleotides read TGCAGTGCTATTCCCCCTAGCGGACACTCCTACGAGCAGTACTTC. Its translation: CSAIPPSGHSYEQYF.

The J gene is TRBJ1-4, the V gene TRBV5-6, with 7 bases fitting TRBD1. Losses at the gene ends were 0 bases for V and 8 bases for J; bases not matched to a gene: 13. This CDR3 contains 17 residues. CDR1 and CDR2 (germline): SGHDT, YYEEEE. CDR3 sequence reads: CASSLGRADRVTEKLFF. The CDR3 DNA is TGTGCCAGCAGCTTGGGTCGGGCCGACAGGGTGACGGAAAAACTGTTTTTT.

The chain employs TRBV7-9 and TRBJ2-5, with D maybe TRBD1 (8 bases). Between the trimmed V and J ends, which lost 4 bases and 10 bases, there was a span of 13 bases. Per the germline V gene, CDR1 is SEHNR and CDR2 is FQNEAQ (reference sequence). The CDR3 contains 12 residues. The CDR3 bases are TGTGCCAGCAGCTACACAGGGGGGGACCAGTACTTC. It translates to CASSYTGGDQYF.

The chain recombines TRBV11-2 with TRBJ2-1; D is perhaps TRBD1 or TRBD2 (5 bases each). The CDR3 is 14 amino acids. Trimming left V 7 bases short and J 5 bases short, with 15 bases between. Germline V gene lookup returns CDR1 SGHAT and CDR2 FQNNGV. The CDR3 is CASTSGLEHNEQFF. The CDR3 DNA reads TGTGCCAGCACCTCGGGGCTAGAACACAATGAGCAGTTCTTC.

This clonotype was seen more than once but under ten times. The rearrangement links TRBV28 to TRBJ2-3; tentatively, D is TRBD2 (6 bases). The CDR3 is 14 amino acids. Germline CDR1 reads MDHEN; CDR2 reads SYDVKM. The germline V and J ends were trimmed by 2 bases and 9 bases, with 15 bases remaining between them. The CDR3 sequence is CASSLELALGTQYF. For the CDR3, the DNA is TGTGCCAGCAGTTTAGAGCTAGCGTTGGGCACGCAGTATTTT.

J is TRBJ2-7 and V is TRBV27; D not resolved. Germline lookup yields CDR1 MNHEY and CDR2 SMNVEV (reference sequence). The CDR3 loop spans 15 amino acids. V lost 0 bases, J lost 10 bases, and 19 bases lay in between. The CDR3 sequence: CASSLSTNHLYGQYF. The CDR3 region has the DNA TGTGCCAGCAGTTTATCCACTAACCACCTTTACGGTCAGTACTTC.

This clonotype came up a few times. This chain uses TRBV29-1 with TRBJ2-3; D unresolved. Germline V gene lookup returns CDR1 SQVTM and CDR2 ANQGSEA. There are 14 residues in the CDR3. V was pared by 1 base and J by 1 base, with 9 bases between. CDR3 sequence (DNA): TGCAGCGTTGAAGCCCCTGAGGGCACAGATACGCAGTATTTT. This encodes CSVEAPEGTDTQYF.

This chain uses TRBV9 with TRBJ2-3; unclear D gene. The V end was cut by 6 bases, the J end by 0 bases, with 8 bases between. Looked up from germline, CDR1 is SGDLS and CDR2 is YYNGEE. The CDR3 is 13 amino acids. CDR3 coding DNA: TGTGCCAGCAATGACGGGAGCACAGATACGCAGTATTTT. Translated, it gives CASNDGSTDTQYF.

The chain has TRBV29-1 and TRBJ2-3; 12 positions agree with TRBD2. J lost 3 bases, V lost 5 bases, and 3 bases had no gene match. CDR3 size: 14 residues. Germline V lookup: CDR1 SQVTM, CDR2 ANQGSEA. The CDR3 loop is CSVRLAGGTDTQYF. The DNA for the CDR3 is TGCAGCGTTCGCCTAGCGGGAGGGACAGATACGCAGTATTTT.

This clonotype has a handful of counts. V usage is TRBV6-5 and J usage is TRBJ2-3; 8 nucleotides match TRBD2. This CDR3 is 16 amino acids long. CDR1 MNHEY and CDR2 SVGAGI come from the germline V gene. J was trimmed by 4 bases and V by 4 bases; bases with no gene match: 10. The CDR3 protein is CASSSRGAGVADTQYF. The CDR3, as DNA: TGTGCCAGCAGTTCCCGGGGAGCGGGGGTCGCAGATACGCAGTATTTT.

This clonotype was picked up a small number of times. The V gene is TRBV6-6, the J gene TRBJ2-7, with D possibly matching TRBD2 (5 bases). CDR1 MNHNY and CDR2 SVGAGI come from the germline V gene (reference sequence). The length of the CDR3 is 15 residues. The V and J ends lost 4 bases and 6 bases respectively, with 19 bases between them. CDR3 region: CASSSSRGLRGEQYF. CDR3 in DNA: TGTGCCAGCAGTTCCTCACGCGGGCTCCGGGGCGAGCAGTACTTC.

In regard to this clonotype: Possible read error: a much larger clone is one base away. The chain joins TRBV3-1 to TRBJ2-7, with no clear D. Germline CDR1 is LGHDT and CDR2 is YNNKEL (reference sequence). This CDR3 is built from 12 residues. V dropped 0 bases and J dropped 3 bases, with 3 bases sitting between them. CDR3 loop: CASSQDIYEQYF. In nucleotides, the CDR3 is TGTGCCAGCAGCCAAGATATCTACGAGCAGTACTTC.

This clonotype was seen more than once but under ten times. The chain couples TRBV3-1 to TRBJ2-6, with 9 bases fitting TRBD1. V gave up 5 bases and J gave up 0 bases; unmatched junction bases: 14. This CDR3 contains 20 residues. The germline gives CDR1 LGHDT, CDR2 YNNKEL (reference sequence). The CDR3 is CASSSPSGQGLSSGANVLTF. CDR3 coding DNA: TGTGCCAGCAGCTCCCCCTCCGGACAGGGGCTTTCCTCTGGGGCCAACGTCCTGACTTTC.

The sample holds a few counts of this clonotype. An end of the junction does not agree with germline; a read error may underlie this. The chain recombines TRBV7-9 with TRBJ1-4; D gene uncertain. The germline V gene encodes CDR1 SEHNR and CDR2 FQNEAQ (reference sequence). The CDR3 runs 12 residues. The chain's CDR3 is CASSQDSEKLFF. CDR3 DNA sequence: TGCGCCAGCAGCCAAGATTCCGAAAAACTGTTTTTT.